Listed below are T cell receptor beta chains from one sample, sequenced in a study of T cell repertoires in cytomegalovirus infection. From the reads, TCRdb called clonotypes with MiXCR, one entry per CDR3 protein. The table has about 310,000 distinct CDR3 sequences, roughly 9.3% seen once. Material: PBMCs. Receptors were obtained from a human donor in good health (CMV status not recorded). Some clones in this sample may be carry-over from other donors' samples. The CDR3 runs from the conserved cysteine through the conserved F or W. D genes are given only for firm matches.

j_call d_call v_call cdr3_aa
TRBJ1-1 NA TRBV6-2/TRBV6-3 CASSDPGNTEAFF
TRBJ2-3 NA TRBV27 CATYQGVTGTDTQYF
TRBJ2-7 NA TRBV3-1 CASSQGRVNLEQYF
TRBJ2-5 TRBD2 TRBV20-1 CSATTLTSGGEETQYF
TRBJ1-6 NA TRBV4-3 CASSQDRTWDNSPLHF
TRBJ2-7 NA TRBV10-2 CASSESAGAYEQYF
TRBJ1-6 NA TRBV20-1 CSAMRQVLLTDNSPLHF
TRBJ1-5 NA TRBV19 CASSLRDRSNQPQHF
TRBJ2-1 NA TRBV19 CASSGQGLGRSYNEQFF
TRBJ1-1 NA TRBV6-5 CASSWAPRGGTEAFF
TRBJ2-5 TRBD1 TRBV12-3/TRBV12-4 CASSLDGAPGTGGQETQYF
TRBJ1-4 NA TRBV20-1 CSARAGGRKGEKLFF
TRBJ2-5 NA TRBV10-3 CAISEWTDEETQYF